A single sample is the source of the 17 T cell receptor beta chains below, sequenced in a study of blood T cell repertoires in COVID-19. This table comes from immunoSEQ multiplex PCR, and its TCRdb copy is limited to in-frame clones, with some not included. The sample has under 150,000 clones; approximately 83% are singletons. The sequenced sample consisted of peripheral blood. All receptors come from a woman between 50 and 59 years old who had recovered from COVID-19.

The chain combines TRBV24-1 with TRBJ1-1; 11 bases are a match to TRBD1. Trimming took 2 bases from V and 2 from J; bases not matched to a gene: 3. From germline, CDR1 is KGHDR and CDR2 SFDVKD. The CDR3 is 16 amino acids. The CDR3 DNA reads TGTGCCACCAGTGATTCGGACAGGGGGCACAACACTGAAGCTTTCTTT. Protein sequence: CATSDSDRGHNTEAFF.

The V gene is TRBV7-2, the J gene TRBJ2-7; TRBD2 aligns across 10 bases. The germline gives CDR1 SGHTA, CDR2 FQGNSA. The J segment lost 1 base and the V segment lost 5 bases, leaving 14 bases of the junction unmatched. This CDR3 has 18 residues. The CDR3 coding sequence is TGTGCCAGCAGCCCACGACTGGGGGCTAGCGGGAGATCCTACGAGCAGTACTTC. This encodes CASSPRLGASGRSYEQYF.

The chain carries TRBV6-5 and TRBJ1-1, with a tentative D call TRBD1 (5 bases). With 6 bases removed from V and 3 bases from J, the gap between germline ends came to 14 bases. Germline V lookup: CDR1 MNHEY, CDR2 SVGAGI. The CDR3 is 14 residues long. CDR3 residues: CASSVLRADTEAFF. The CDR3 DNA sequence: TGTGCCAGCAGCGTACTCAGGGCAGACACTGAAGCTTTCTTT.

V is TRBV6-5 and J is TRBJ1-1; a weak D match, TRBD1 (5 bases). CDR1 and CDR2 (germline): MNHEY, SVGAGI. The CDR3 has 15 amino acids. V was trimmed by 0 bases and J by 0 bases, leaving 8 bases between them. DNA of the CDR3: TGTGCCAGCAGTTACTCGGGGACTTTGAACACTGAAGCTTTCTTT. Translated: CASSYSGTLNTEAFF.

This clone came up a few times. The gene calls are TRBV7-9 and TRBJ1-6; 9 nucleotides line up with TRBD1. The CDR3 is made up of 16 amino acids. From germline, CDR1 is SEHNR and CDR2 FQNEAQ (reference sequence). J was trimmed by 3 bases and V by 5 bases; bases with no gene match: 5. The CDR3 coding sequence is TGTGCCAGCAGCCATGGACAGGGGTTCTATAATTCACCCCTCCACTTT. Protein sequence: CASSHGQGFYNSPLHF.

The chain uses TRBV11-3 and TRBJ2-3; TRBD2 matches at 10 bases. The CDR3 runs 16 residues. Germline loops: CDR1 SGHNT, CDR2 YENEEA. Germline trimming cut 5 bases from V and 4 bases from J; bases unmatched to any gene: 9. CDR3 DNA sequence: TGTGCCAGCAGCCCGGGACTAGCGTACACGTCAGATACGCAGTATTTT. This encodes CASSPGLAYTSDTQYF.

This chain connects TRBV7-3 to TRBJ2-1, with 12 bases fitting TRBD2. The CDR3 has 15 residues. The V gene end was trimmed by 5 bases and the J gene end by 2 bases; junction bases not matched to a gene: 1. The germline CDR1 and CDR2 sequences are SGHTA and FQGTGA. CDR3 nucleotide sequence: TGTGCCAGCAGCCTAGCGGGGGGGCCCTACAATGAGCAGTTCTTC. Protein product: CASSLAGGPYNEQFF.

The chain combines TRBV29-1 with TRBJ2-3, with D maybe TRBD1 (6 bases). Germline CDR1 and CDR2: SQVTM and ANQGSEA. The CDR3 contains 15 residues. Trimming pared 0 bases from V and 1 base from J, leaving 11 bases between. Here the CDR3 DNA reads TGCAGCGTTGAAGATTCCAGGGGTGGCACAGATACGCAGTATTTT. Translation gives CSVEDSRGGTDTQYF.

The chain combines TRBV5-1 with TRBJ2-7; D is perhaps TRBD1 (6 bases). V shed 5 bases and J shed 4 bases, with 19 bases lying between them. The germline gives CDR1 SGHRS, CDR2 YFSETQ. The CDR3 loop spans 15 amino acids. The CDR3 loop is CASSRLDRGLYEQYF. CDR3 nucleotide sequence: TGCGCCAGCAGTCGTTTGGACAGAGGATTGTACGAGCAGTACTTC.

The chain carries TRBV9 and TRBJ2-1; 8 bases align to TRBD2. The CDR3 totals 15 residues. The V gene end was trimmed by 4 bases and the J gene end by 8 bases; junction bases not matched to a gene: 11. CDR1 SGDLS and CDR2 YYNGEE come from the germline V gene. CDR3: CASSPGPTRGDEQFF. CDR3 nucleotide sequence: TGTGCCAGCAGCCCGGGACCAACGCGGGGGGATGAGCAGTTCTTC.

This chain's CDR3 is CASSAMGQGFAGNTIYF. DNA of the CDR3: TGCGCCAGCAGCGCTATGGGACAGGGGTTTGCCGGAAACACCATATATTTT. V usage is TRBV5-1 and J usage is TRBJ1-3, with 10 positions matching TRBD1. The V gene's germline CDR1 is SGHRS and CDR2 YFSETQ. The junction had 11 bases not matched to a gene; V was cut back by 4 bases and J by 4 bases. This CDR3 has 17 residues.

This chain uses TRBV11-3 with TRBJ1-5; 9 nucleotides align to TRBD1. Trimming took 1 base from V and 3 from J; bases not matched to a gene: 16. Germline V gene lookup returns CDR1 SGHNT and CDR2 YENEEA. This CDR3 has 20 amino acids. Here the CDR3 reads CASSLVLGDRATFHNQPQHF. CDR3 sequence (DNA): TGTGCCAGCAGCTTAGTATTAGGGGACAGGGCCACATTCCACAATCAGCCCCAGCATTTT.

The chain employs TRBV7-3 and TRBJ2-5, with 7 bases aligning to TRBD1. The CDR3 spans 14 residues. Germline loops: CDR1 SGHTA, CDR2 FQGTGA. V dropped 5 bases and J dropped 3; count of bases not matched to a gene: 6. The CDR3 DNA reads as TGTGCCAGCAGCGTAGGGACAGTTGAAGAGACCCAGTACTTC. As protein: CASSVGTVEETQYF.

Here the CDR3 reads CASVGQSYEQYF. Written as DNA, the CDR3 is TGTGCCAGCGTAGGACAGTCCTACGAGCAGTACTTC. V gene TRBV6-6 combines with J gene TRBJ2-7; the D gene is possibly TRBD1 (6 bases). CDR3 length equals 12 residues. Trimming left V 8 bases short and J 1 base short, with 9 bases between. Germline CDR1 MNHNY, CDR2 SVGAGI (reference sequence).

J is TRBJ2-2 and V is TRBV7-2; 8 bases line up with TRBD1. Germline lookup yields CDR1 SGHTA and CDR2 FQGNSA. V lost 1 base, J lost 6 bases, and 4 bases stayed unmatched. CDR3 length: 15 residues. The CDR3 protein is CASSLGDRSSGELFF. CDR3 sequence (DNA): TGTGCCAGCAGCTTAGGGGACAGGTCATCCGGGGAGCTGTTTTTT.

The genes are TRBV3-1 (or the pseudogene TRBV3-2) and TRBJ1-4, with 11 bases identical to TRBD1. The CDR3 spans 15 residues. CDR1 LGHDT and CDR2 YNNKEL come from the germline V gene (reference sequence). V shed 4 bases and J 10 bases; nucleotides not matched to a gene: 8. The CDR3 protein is CASSPRTGGYRKLFF. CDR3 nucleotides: TGTGCCAGCAGCCCACGGACAGGGGGCTATCGAAAACTGTTTTTT.

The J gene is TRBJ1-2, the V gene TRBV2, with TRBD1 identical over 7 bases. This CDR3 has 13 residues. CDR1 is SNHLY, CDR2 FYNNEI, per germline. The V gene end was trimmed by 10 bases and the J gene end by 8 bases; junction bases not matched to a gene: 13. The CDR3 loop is CAIRRTGLAGYTF. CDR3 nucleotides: TGTGCCATCAGAAGGACAGGCCTTGCGGGCTACACCTTC. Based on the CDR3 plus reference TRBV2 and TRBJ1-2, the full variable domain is EPEVTQTPSHQVTQMGQEVILRCVPISNHLYFYWYRQILGQKVEFLVSFYNNEISEKSEIFDDQFSVERPDGSNFTLKIRSTKLEDSAMYFCAIRRTGLAGYTFGSGTRLTVV.